Listed here are 9 T cell receptor beta chains from one sample, sequenced in a study of T cell repertoires in cytomegalovirus infection. Their antigens are not known. MiXCR was run by TCRdb on the reads, yielding one entry per CDR3 protein. Of approximately 270,000 distinct CDR3 sequences in the sample, roughly 21% are singletons; the top ten hold roughly a fifth. The sequencing used cultured PBMCs, collected from culture after CMV antigen stimulation. The receptors were sampled from a human donor in good health (CMV status not recorded). Some clones in this sample may be carry-over from other donors' samples.

This clonotype was seen more than once but under ten times. The genes are TRBV14 and TRBJ2-2, with 8 bases fitting TRBD2. Germline V lookup: CDR1 SGHDN, CDR2 FVKESK. V shed 3 bases and J 5 bases; nucleotides not matched to a gene: 8. The CDR3 consists of 16 residues. The CDR3 DNA reads TGTGCCAGCAGCCATCGAGCGGGAGTCGATACCGGGGAGCTGTTTTTT. The encoded protein is CASSHRAGVDTGELFF.

In this sample, this clonotype turned up a few times. The chain is built from TRBV12-5 and TRBJ2-5; D perhaps matches TRBD2 (5 bases). Per the germline V gene, CDR1 is LGHNT and CDR2 is FRNRAP. This CDR3 region has 14 residues. V lost 3 bases and J lost 0, with 8 bases in between. CDR3 sequence reads: CASGFGRDQETQYF. CDR3 DNA: TGTGCTAGTGGTTTTGGGCGGGACCAAGAGACCCAGTACTTC.

This clonotype was recorded a few times. The V gene is TRBV7-2, the J gene TRBJ1-4; 11 bases are a match to TRBD1. J was trimmed by 7 bases and V by 5 bases; bases with no gene match: 9. The germline V gene encodes CDR1 SGHTA and CDR2 FQGNSA. The CDR3 sequence is 16 residues long. CDR3 sequence: CASSPTGQGAREKLFF. The CDR3 DNA sequence: TGTGCCAGCAGCCCGACAGGACAGGGGGCGCGTGAAAAACTGTTTTTT. Combining the CDR3 with reference TRBV7-2 and TRBJ1-4 gives the whole variable domain GAGVSQSPSNKVTEKGKDVELRCDPISGHTALYWYRQSLGQGLEFLIYFQGNSAPDKSGLPSDRFSAERTGGSVSTLTIQRTQQEDSAVYLCASSPTGQGAREKLFFGSGTQLSVL.

This clonotype turned up a few times. V usage is TRBV6-2 or TRBV6-3 and J usage is TRBJ1-5, with a weak D call TRBD1 (5 bases). Trimming pared 3 bases from V and 5 bases from J, leaving 8 bases between. Germline V gives CDR1 MNHEY, CDR2 SVGEGT. The CDR3 length is 13 residues. The CDR3 nucleotides read TGTGCCAGCAGTTATGACAGTTATCAGCCCCAGCATTTT. Translation: CASSYDSYQPQHF.

The table lists this clonotype with a count of one. The chain joins TRBV11-3 to TRBJ2-6; D remains unclear. V lost 1 base and J lost 0, with 10 bases in between. CDR1 SGHNT and CDR2 YENEEA come from the germline V gene. The CDR3 is 17 amino acids. In nucleotides, the CDR3 is TGTGCCAGCAGCTTAGTGTTCGCCCTCTCTGGGGCCAACGTCCTGACTTTC. It yields the protein CASSLVFALSGANVLTF.

The chain combines TRBV2 with TRBJ1-1; D is unclear. The V gene lost 6 bases and the J gene lost 7 bases, with 15 bases spanning the gap. CDR1 and CDR2 from the germline V gene are SNHLY and FYNNEI. This CDR3 has 13 residues. The CDR3 DNA reads as TGTGCCAGCAGCGTCGGGGTATGGGGTGAAGCTTTCTTT. Amino acid sequence: CASSVGVWGEAFF.

This clonotype has only a few counts. The V call is TRBV27, the J call TRBJ2-5; the match to TRBD1 covers 8 bases. The CDR3 loop spans 15 amino acids. CDR1 is MNHEY and CDR2 is SMNVEV in the germline V gene (reference sequence). V gave up 6 bases and J gave up 1 base; unmatched junction bases: 7. The CDR3: CASRDGQGPQETQYF. The CDR3 coding sequence is TGTGCCAGCAGGGATGGACAGGGACCCCAAGAGACCCAGTACTTC.

This clonotype was seen ten or more times. The chain is built from TRBV2 and TRBJ2-2; TRBD2 might be the D (5 bases). V lost 5 bases and J 6 bases, leaving 13 bases between the germline ends. This CDR3 is built from 14 residues. Germline V gives CDR1 SNHLY, CDR2 FYNNEI. This CDR3 reads CASSRNEGPGELFF. In DNA form, the CDR3 reads TGTGCCAGCAGTAGAAATGAGGGTCCCGGGGAGCTGTTTTTT.

This clonotype was observed at least ten times. The chain has TRBV7-3 and TRBJ2-3; 8 nucleotides line up with TRBD2. Germline V lookup: CDR1 SGHTA, CDR2 FQGTGA. V shed 6 bases and J 3 bases; nucleotides not matched to a gene: 11. CDR3 length: 16 amino acids. The CDR3 loop reads CASRTAGTSATDTQYF. CDR3 coding DNA: TGTGCCAGCAGAACCGCCGGGACTAGTGCGACAGATACGCAGTATTTT. The full variable domain, its missing parts supplied by reference TRBV7-3 and TRBJ2-3, is GAGVSQTPSNKVTEKGKYVELRCDPISGHTALYWYRQSLGQGPEFLIYFQGTGAADDSGLPNDRFFAVRPEGSVSTLKIQRTERGDSAVYLCASRTAGTSATDTQYFGPGTRLTVL.